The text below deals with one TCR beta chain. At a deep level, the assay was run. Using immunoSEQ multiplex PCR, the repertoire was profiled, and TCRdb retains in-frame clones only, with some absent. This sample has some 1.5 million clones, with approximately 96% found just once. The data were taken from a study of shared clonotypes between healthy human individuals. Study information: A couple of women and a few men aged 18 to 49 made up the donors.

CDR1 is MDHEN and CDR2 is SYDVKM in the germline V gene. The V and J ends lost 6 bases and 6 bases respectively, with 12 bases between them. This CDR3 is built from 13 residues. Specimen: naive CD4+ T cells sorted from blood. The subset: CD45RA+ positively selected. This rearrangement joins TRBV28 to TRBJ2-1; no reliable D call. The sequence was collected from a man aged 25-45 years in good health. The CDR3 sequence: CASSPLEPNEQFF. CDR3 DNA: TGTGCCAGCAGCCCCCTGGAACCCAATGAGCAGTTCTTC.